This T cell receptor (beta chain) was documented in a study of T cell clonotyping in hematopoietic cell transplantation. Findings and caveats of the study: Graft donor and pretransplant recipient Inverse Simpson Index values predicted broader posttransplant TCR diversity. At the given depth, recipient repertoires were over 95% de novo clonotypes.

Concerning this clone: Its antigen is unidentified.

Sequencing used immunoSEQ multiplex PCR; TCRdb keeps in-frame clones, though not all of them. This sample yields some 29,000 clones, of which roughly nine tenths are seen a single time; roughly 10% belongs to the top ten. CDR1 SGHDT and CDR2 YYEEEE come from the germline V gene. This CDR3 has 17 amino acids. With 4 bases removed from V and 6 bases from J, the gap between germline ends came to 26 bases. The specimen was PBMCs, collected 100 days after allogeneic stem cell transplant. The rearrangement joins TRBV5-6 to TRBJ2-7, with D possibly being TRBD1 or TRBD2 (6 bases each). The source of this sequence is a female patient aged 50-59 years who had an allogeneic stem cell transplant from a related donor, so the T cells may come from the graft donor. Some clones in this sample may be carry-over from other donors' samples. The CDR3 DNA follows: TGTGCCAGCAGCCTCTATCGGGACTGGGACATCGGGGGCGAGCAGTACTTC. This translates into CASSLYRDWDIGGEQYF.